This T cell receptor beta chain was captured in a study of cytomegalovirus exposure and HLA in healthy donors (dated 2017 in TCRdb). Regarding the study in general: According to an earlier analysis of 587 of the donors, 200 million or so T cells yielded 117 million unique TCR beta sequences and less than 300 Gb of sequence data. The T cell repertoires of several hundred subjects were profiled by immunosequencing and related to cytomegalovirus serostatus. The study aimed to test whether signatures of past pathogen exposure could be identified by cataloging public T cell receptors. About five DR-DQ haplotypes were treated as single units for association and clustering because of strong linkage in the cohort. Along with the approximately 670-subject first cohort, a separate validation cohort of roughly 110 different subjects was used. Rather than drawing on any new phenotypic data, the later analysis identified candidate immune exposures from TCR beta sequences and the way those sequences occurred across donors. An early release that covered around 590 HLA-typed donors contained about 290 gigabases of sequencing data and tens of millions of unique TCR sequences. HLA typing covered class I and class II loci at four-digit resolution. Among several hundred genotyped donors of the cohort, an average of around 250,000 unique TCR beta nucleotide sequences was sequenced per donor, of which roughly 18% were non-productive. To predict cytomegalovirus infection status, the study combined high-throughput TCR immunosequencing, statistical association of individual TCRs with disease status, and machine learning. Typing coverage differed by locus: A, B, C, DRB1 and DQB1 were typed in roughly 629-630 donors, DQA1 in 500 to 550, DPA1 in around 580, and DPB1 in just under 480. In a later genetic analysis, genome-wide SNP genotypes for about 65% of the roughly 670 donors were used, and that subset was treated as a discovery cohort. All discovery cohort repertoires had been generated on a single sequencing platform. Among the roughly 390 genotyped donors, approximately 77% belonged to the genetic ancestry cluster associated with self-reported Caucasian donors. In a later analysis, previously published TCR beta repertoires from 670 or so donors were re-analyzed and high-resolution HLA genotyping was added so that TCR occurrence patterns could be studied. Donor age, sex, ethnicity and CMV serostatus were collected together with the repertoire data. To decide whether each TCR beta V gene segment behaved as functional or pseudogenic, an earlier analysis of fewer than 750 of the donors relied on high-throughput TCR beta sequencing.

On the study overall, not on this receptor specifically: A further reported finding was that TCR beta sequences accurately predicted the HLA-A and HLA-B alleles for most subjects in the first cohort. The 87-base-pair reads could not distinguish some IMGT-functional V segments, including TRBV6-2 and TRBV6-3, so those segments were excluded. In vitro tests confirmed that a few of the cytomegalovirus-associated TCR beta chains recognize cytomegalovirus antigens. The sequencing pipeline was judged likely to have produced a cluster of highly shared sequence variants as a technical artifact. HLA typing was unavailable for some donors at each locus, so association tests used only the typed subset. In a later genetic analysis, a missense DCLRE1C variant was associated with V-gene and J-gene trimming of TCR beta chains, and the association was replicated in an independent cohort. It was suggested by the authors that the approach could potentially be generalized to other disease states and immunological phenotypes. The study gave a list of about 170 TCR beta chains associated with cytomegalovirus. Linkage disequilibrium might explain the correlated functional status among segregating V segments, but an unknown experimental factor could not be ruled out. Roughly uniform sequencing depth across donors was assumed in presence/absence analyses, although this assumption may not hold. Most TCR sequences were seen in very few donors, while some public TCRs were found in many individuals. For the cohort, immune exposure information was limited to CMV serostatus. In both the original and validation cohorts, the classifier was reported to diagnose cytomegalovirus status with high specificity and sensitivity. A later analysis associated about 17,000 TCR beta sequences with specific HLA alleles at a false discovery rate of 0.05. In an earlier analysis of about 550 of the donors, most TCR beta V segments were observed in productive rearrangements about 87% or about 30% of the time, broadly matching IMGT annotations. Most CMV-associated TCR beta chains appeared to be HLA-restricted in a later analysis, and the HLA associations seemed to be driven largely by CMV exposure. The earlier analysis of about 600 of the donors excluded 15 to 20 rarely observed V segments, including chromosome 9 orphons, because counts were too low. Several of the top co-occurrence clusters appeared to be linked to parvovirus B19, influenza, CMV and Epstein-Barr virus, according to a later analysis. In this cohort, only TCR beta chains were sequenced, and detectable features were limited by the absence of alpha or paired-chain data. Strong co-occurrence of HLA alleles, especially DR and DQ, made assigning TCR associations to individual alleles difficult. In a later analysis, HLA-associated TCR beta chains were found to be more clonally expanded and to have lower generation probabilities than equally common non-associated chains. A later analysis found that TCR association rates varied across HLA loci, with DRB1 alleles showing the most associated TCRs and HLA-C alleles the fewest. A later genetic analysis reported fewer N-insertions in productive TCRs among donors in an Asian-associated ancestry cluster than the approximately 700-donor mean.

This clone was detected once. Its cognate antigen has yet to be identified. The input lacks base qualities; no much larger clone sits a single base away. For CDR1 and CDR2, the germline V gene (reference sequence) lists SGHNT and YYREEE. The CDR3 starts with the cysteine, ends with the phenylalanine, and has 14 residues. The entry retains the CDR3 DNA only, 42 bases that are in frame from base 1. V trim: 0 bases; J trim: 10 bases; unmatched bases: 7. In total, 666 healthy bone marrow donors made up the cohort. At the time of sampling, all cohort members were nominally healthy, though unrecorded immune exposures were likely present. The donor tested CMV seronegative and was one of the 352 seronegative cohort members. Each donor provided a peripheral blood sample, and peripheral blood mononuclear cells were used for TCR beta sequencing. Genomic DNA extraction from the blood cell samples was performed with the Qiagen DNeasy Blood Extraction Kit.

The library was made by the immunoSEQ multiplex PCR assay. The multiplex PCR relied on a mix of 60 forward primers for TCR Vbeta segments and 13 reverse primers for TCR Jbeta segments. Amplification of the CDR3 region of rearranged TCR beta genes was performed with a multiplex PCR assay on genomic DNA. On the Illumina HiSeq System, the amplified TCR beta libraries were sequenced as 87-base-pair reads. On the authors' methods: In a later analysis, around 80 million unique TCR beta chains were counted across the 500 to 850 repertoires, and roughly 11 million of these chains were shared by at least two donors. Raw reads were error-corrected and collapsed into unique sequences with a nearest-neighbor algorithm that merged closely related sequences to remove PCR and sequencing errors. CDR3 sequences were aligned to IMGT reference sequences to assign V, D and J gene segments. For a sequence to be retained, at least a six-nucleotide match to both a V gene segment and a J gene segment was required. Rearrangements were classified as productive when the CDR3 lacked stop codons and remained in frame with V and J, and all other rearrangements were classified as non-productive. CDR3 was defined according to IMGT convention as the region running from the second conserved V-encoded cysteine to the conserved J-encoded phenylalanine. The earlier analysis of 550 to 650 of the donors excluded any sequence lacking an unambiguous match to a single V gene segment. In an earlier analysis of around 590 of the donors, a V segment was called functional when productive rearrangements were above 56.7%, and segregating when the standard deviation between donors exceeded 5%. A statistical classification framework was built for diagnosing cytomegalovirus status from the catalog of TCR beta chain sequences. A later analysis assigned V and J genes by comparing TCR nucleotide sequences with IMGT/GENE-DB human TR gene sequences. Using the TCRdist pipeline, a later analysis assigned CDR3 sequences along with most-parsimonious VDJ recombination scenarios. A later analysis defined each TCR beta chain by its CDR3 amino acid sequence plus V-gene family, and excluded reads lacking a unique V-gene family. In a later analysis, 450 to 600 highly shared, low-generation-probability nucleotide sequences were removed to address suspected cross-contamination and a sequencing artifact. A later analysis calculated a clonal expansion index for each public chain from normalized within-repertoire ranks of inferred template counts. In a later analysis, generation probabilities were computed with a VDJ recombination model fitted to out-of-frame rearrangements, and the resulting probabilities were checked against IGoR. In a later analysis, hypergeometric tests were used to score TCR-TCR, TCR-HLA and TCR-CMV co-occurrence, with a repertoire-size bias correction applied to TCR pairs. A later analysis estimated false discovery rates by permuting HLA or CMV assignments 20 times. In a later analysis, co-occurring TCRs were grouped using DBSCAN, and TCRdist sequence similarity was added for clustering within HLA-allele-positive subsets. Repertoires with fewer than 30,000 or more than 120,000 public chains were left out of co-occurrence clustering, as were roughly five repertoires with anomalous nucleotide sharing. As stored in TCRdb, this immuneACCESS dataset retains in-frame rearrangements with V and J assigned. A fraction of the clones does not appear; measured against another copy, unresolved V genes explain less than half of the discrepancy, and the remainder lacks a known reason. Clone size and V and J calls were adopted from that table, with D and trimming inferred from the DNA. The sample table contains approximately 210,000 clones; only one count was recorded for around four fifths of them. The top ten constitute roughly 0.99% of the sample.

Material: PBMCs. This clonotype was sampled from a woman between 40 and 55 years old in good health and CMV-seronegative. Here the chain combines TRBV5-4 and TRBJ2-1; 7 junctional bases match TRBD2. The bases are TGTGCCAGCAGCTTGGCGGGGGGTAATAAAGAGCAGTTCTTC. It specifies CASSLAGGNKEQFF.